These T cell receptor beta chains were read from a single sample in a study of blood T cell repertoires in COVID-19. Using immunoSEQ multiplex PCR, the repertoire was profiled, and TCRdb retains in-frame clones only, with some absent. The sample lists about 160,000 clones, roughly 90% seen once, with 15% to 20% in the top ten. The sequencing sample was made of peripheral blood. These receptors were obtained from a man in his 60s with active or convalescent COVID-19. Both conserved end residues are part of each CDR3. Each record gives: CDR3 protein, CDR3 DNA, clone size, J gene, D gene, V gene. The D gene is left open where the match is weak. The listing skips clone size in some rows; elsewhere it reads once, few, many or a size class.

cdr3_aa: CASSLDRAGSGNTIYF
cdr3_nt: TGTGCCAGCAGCTTGGACAGGGCGGGCTCTGGAAACACCATATATTTT
clone_size: -
j_call: TRBJ1-3
d_call: TRBD1
v_call: TRBV7-8

cdr3_aa: CASSMGTGRNTEAFF
cdr3_nt: TGTGCCAGTAGTATGGGGACAGGGAGGAACACTGAAGCTTTCTTT
clone_size: few
j_call: TRBJ1-1
d_call: TRBD1
v_call: TRBV19

cdr3_aa: CASSRPTAMNTEAFF
cdr3_nt: TGTGCCAGCTCACGACCGACAGCGATGAACACTGAAGCTTTCTTT
clone_size: -
j_call: TRBJ1-1
d_call: -
v_call: TRBV18

cdr3_aa: CASSFNTRGGTEAFF
cdr3_nt: TGCGCCAGCAGCTTTAACACCCGGGGTGGCACTGAAGCTTTCTTT
clone_size: -
j_call: TRBJ1-1
d_call: -
v_call: TRBV5-1

cdr3_aa: CASSPTPWTSGITVNEQFF
cdr3_nt: TGTGCCAGCAGCCCTACCCCCTGGACTAGCGGGATTACGGTCAATGAGCAGTTCTTC
clone_size: few
j_call: TRBJ2-1
d_call: TRBD2
v_call: TRBV7-9

cdr3_aa: CASSTSTGNEQFF
cdr3_nt: TGCGCCAGCAGCACATCTACAGGGAATGAGCAGTTCTTC
clone_size: -
j_call: TRBJ2-1
d_call: -
v_call: TRBV5-1

cdr3_aa: CASSRATSGSGELFF
cdr3_nt: TGTGCCAGCAGTAGAGCGACTAGCGGTTCCGGGGAGCTGTTTTTT
clone_size: -
j_call: TRBJ2-2
d_call: TRBD2
v_call: TRBV27

cdr3_aa: CASSLVGVNEQYF
cdr3_nt: TGTGCCAGCAGCTTAGTCGGGGTAAACGAGCAGTACTTC
clone_size: -
j_call: TRBJ2-7
d_call: -
v_call: TRBV7-9

cdr3_aa: CASSPMTGIQETQYF
cdr3_nt: TGTGCCAGCAGTCCCATGACAGGGATACAAGAGACCCAGTACTTC
clone_size: -
j_call: TRBJ2-5
d_call: TRBD1
v_call: TRBV27

cdr3_aa: CASSSGQGVNTEAFF
cdr3_nt: TGCGCCAGCAGCTCGGGACAGGGGGTGAACACTGAAGCTTTCTTT
clone_size: -
j_call: TRBJ1-1
d_call: TRBD1
v_call: TRBV5-1

cdr3_aa: CAWSVRGRDYEQYF
cdr3_nt: TGTGCCTGGAGTGTACGTGGGCGGGACTACGAGCAGTACTTC
clone_size: -
j_call: TRBJ2-7
d_call: -
v_call: TRBV30

cdr3_aa: CASSYRGQGAIYEQYF
cdr3_nt: TGTGCCAGCAGTTACAGGGGACAGGGGGCGATCTACGAGCAGTACTTC
clone_size: -
j_call: TRBJ2-7
d_call: TRBD1
v_call: TRBV6-5

cdr3_aa: CASRGQFSYEQYF
cdr3_nt: TGCGCCAGCAGGGGACAGTTCTCCTACGAGCAGTACTTC
clone_size: -
j_call: TRBJ2-7
d_call: TRBD1
v_call: TRBV10-1

cdr3_aa: CASSPFGGGGRQETQYF
cdr3_nt: TGTGCCAGCTCACCATTTGGCGGGGGAGGTAGGCAAGAGACCCAGTACTTC
clone_size: -
j_call: TRBJ2-5
d_call: TRBD2
v_call: TRBV18

cdr3_aa: CASSFSGQANTEAFF
cdr3_nt: TGTGCCAGCAGTTTCTCGGGACAGGCCAACACTGAAGCTTTCTTT
clone_size: -
j_call: TRBJ1-1
d_call: TRBD1
v_call: TRBV6-5

cdr3_aa: CASSQASGGAFYNEQFF
cdr3_nt: TGCGCCAGCAGCCAAGCTAGCGGGGGGGCTTTTTACAATGAGCAGTTCTTC
clone_size: -
j_call: TRBJ2-1
d_call: TRBD2
v_call: TRBV4-1

cdr3_aa: CASSPNGGGSTPLHF
cdr3_nt: TGTGCCAGCTCTCCCAATGGAGGGGGCTCGACACCCCTCCACTTT
clone_size: once
j_call: TRBJ1-6
d_call: TRBD1
v_call: TRBV18

cdr3_aa: CASSHTLTGWNTEAFF
cdr3_nt: TGCGCCAGCAGCCATACACTGACAGGGTGGAACACTGAAGCTTTCTTT
clone_size: -
j_call: TRBJ1-1
d_call: TRBD1
v_call: TRBV5-1

cdr3_aa: CASSPGQGVYNEQFF
cdr3_nt: TGTGCCAGCAGCCCGGGACAGGGGGTCTACAATGAGCAGTTCTTC
clone_size: -
j_call: TRBJ2-1
d_call: TRBD1
v_call: TRBV7-2

cdr3_aa: CASRLQGLDADTQYF
cdr3_nt: TGTGCCAGTAGGCTACAGGGGTTGGACGCAGATACGCAGTATTTT
clone_size: -
j_call: TRBJ2-3
d_call: TRBD1
v_call: TRBV19

cdr3_aa: CASSITDRQETQYF
cdr3_nt: TGTGCCAGTAGTATAACGGACAGGCAAGAGACCCAGTACTTC
clone_size: -
j_call: TRBJ2-5
d_call: TRBD1
v_call: TRBV19

cdr3_aa: CAISDSGGSTDTQYF
cdr3_nt: TGTGCCATCAGTGATAGCGGGGGAAGCACAGATACGCAGTATTTT
clone_size: -
j_call: TRBJ2-3
d_call: TRBD2
v_call: TRBV10-3

cdr3_aa: CASSLGRSNEKLFF
cdr3_nt: TGTGCCAGCAGCTTAGGACGGTCCAATGAAAAACTGTTTTTT
clone_size: -
j_call: TRBJ1-4
d_call: -
v_call: TRBV13

cdr3_aa: CASRQGSGANVLTF
cdr3_nt: TGTGCCAGCAGACAGGGCTCTGGGGCCAACGTCCTGACTTTC
clone_size: -
j_call: TRBJ2-6
d_call: -
v_call: TRBV2

cdr3_aa: CASSSGDRNTQYF
cdr3_nt: TGTGCCAGCAGTTCAGGGGATAGAAATACGCAGTATTTT
clone_size: -
j_call: TRBJ2-3
d_call: -
v_call: TRBV6-5

cdr3_aa: CASSLEGQRGHGYTF
cdr3_nt: TGTGCCAGCAGCTTAGAGGGACAGCGGGGGCATGGCTACACCTTC
clone_size: once
j_call: TRBJ1-2
d_call: TRBD1
v_call: TRBV7-2

cdr3_aa: CASSSEGSGNTIYF
cdr3_nt: TGCGCCAGCAGCTCGGAGGGATCGGGAAACACCATATATTTT
clone_size: -
j_call: TRBJ1-3
d_call: -
v_call: TRBV5-1

cdr3_aa: CASSQGTSGFRTDTQYF
cdr3_nt: TGCGCCAGCAGCCAAGGGACTAGCGGGTTTCGAACAGATACGCAGTATTTT
clone_size: -
j_call: TRBJ2-3
d_call: TRBD2
v_call: TRBV5-1